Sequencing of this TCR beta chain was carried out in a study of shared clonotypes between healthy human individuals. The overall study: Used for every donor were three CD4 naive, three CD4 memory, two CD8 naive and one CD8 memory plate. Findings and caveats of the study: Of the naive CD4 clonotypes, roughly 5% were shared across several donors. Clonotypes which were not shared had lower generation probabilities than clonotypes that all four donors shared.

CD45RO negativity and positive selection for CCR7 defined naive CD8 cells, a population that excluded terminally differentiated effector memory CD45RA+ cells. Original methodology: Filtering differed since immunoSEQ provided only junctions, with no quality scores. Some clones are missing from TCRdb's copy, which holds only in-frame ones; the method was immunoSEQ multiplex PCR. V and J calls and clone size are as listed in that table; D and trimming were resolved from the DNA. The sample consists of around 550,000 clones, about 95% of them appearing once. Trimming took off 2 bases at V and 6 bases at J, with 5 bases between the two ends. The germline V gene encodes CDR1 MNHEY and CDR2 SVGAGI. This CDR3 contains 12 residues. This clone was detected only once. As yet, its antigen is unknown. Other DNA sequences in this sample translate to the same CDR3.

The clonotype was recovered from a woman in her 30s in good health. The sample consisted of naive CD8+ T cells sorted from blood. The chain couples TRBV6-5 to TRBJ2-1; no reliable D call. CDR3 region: CASSYTGNEQFF. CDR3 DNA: TGTGCCAGCAGTTACACCGGCAATGAGCAGTTCTTC.